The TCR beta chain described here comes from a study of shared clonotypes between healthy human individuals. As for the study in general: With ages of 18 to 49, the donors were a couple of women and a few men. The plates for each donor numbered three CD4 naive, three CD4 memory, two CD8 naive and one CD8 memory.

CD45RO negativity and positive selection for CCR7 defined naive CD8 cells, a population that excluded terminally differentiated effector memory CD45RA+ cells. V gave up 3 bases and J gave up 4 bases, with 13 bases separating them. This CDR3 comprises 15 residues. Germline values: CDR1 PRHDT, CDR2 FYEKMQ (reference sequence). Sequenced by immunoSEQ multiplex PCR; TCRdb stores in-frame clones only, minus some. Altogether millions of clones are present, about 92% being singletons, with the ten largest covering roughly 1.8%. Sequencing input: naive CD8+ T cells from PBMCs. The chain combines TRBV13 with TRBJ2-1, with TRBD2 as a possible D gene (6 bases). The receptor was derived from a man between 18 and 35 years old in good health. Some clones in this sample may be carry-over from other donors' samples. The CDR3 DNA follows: TGTGCCAGCAGCTTTTCCCGGGAGAATTACAATGAGCAGTTCTTC. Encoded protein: CASSFSRENYNEQFF.